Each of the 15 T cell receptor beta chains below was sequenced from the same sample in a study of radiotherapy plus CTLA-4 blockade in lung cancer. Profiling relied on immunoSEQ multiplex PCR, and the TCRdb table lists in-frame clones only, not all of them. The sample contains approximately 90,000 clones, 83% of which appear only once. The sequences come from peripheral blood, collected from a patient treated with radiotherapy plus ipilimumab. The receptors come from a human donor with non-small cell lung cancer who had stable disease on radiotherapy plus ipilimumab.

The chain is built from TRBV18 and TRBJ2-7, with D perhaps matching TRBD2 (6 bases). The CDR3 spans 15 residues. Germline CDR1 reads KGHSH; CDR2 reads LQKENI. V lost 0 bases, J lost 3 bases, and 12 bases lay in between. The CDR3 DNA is TGTGCCAGCTCACCACCGTCGGGGGATTACTACGAGCAGTACTTC. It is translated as CASSPPSGDYYEQYF.

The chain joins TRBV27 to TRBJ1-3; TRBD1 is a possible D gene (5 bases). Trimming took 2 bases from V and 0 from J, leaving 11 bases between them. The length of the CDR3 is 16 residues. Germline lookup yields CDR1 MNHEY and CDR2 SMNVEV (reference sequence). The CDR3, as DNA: TGTGCCAGCAGTTTAGGGTCGGGGGGCTCTGGAAACACCATATATTTT. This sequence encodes CASSLGSGGSGNTIYF.

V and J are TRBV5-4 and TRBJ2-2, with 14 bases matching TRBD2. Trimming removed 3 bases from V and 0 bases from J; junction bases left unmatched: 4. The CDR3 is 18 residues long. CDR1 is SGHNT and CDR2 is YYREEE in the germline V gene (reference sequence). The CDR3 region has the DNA TGTGCCAGCAGCTCAGGGACTAGCGGGGGCTCGAACACCGGGGAGCTGTTTTTT. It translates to CASSSGTSGGSNTGELFF.

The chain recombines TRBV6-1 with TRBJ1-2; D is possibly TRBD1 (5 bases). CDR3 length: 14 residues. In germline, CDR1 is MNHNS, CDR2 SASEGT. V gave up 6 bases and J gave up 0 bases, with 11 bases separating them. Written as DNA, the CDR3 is TGTGCCAGCAGAAGGGGAGCCGCTAACTATGGCTACACCTTC. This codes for CASRRGAANYGYTF.

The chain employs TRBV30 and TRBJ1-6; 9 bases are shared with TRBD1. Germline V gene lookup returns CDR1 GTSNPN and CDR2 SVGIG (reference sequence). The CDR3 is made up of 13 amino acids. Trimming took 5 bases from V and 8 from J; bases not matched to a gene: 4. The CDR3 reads CAWHRDRDSPLHF. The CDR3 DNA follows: TGTGCCTGGCATCGGGACAGGGATTCACCCCTCCACTTT. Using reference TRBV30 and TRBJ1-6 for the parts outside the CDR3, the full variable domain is SQTIHQWPATLVQPVGSPLSLECTVEGTSNPNLYWYRQAAGRGLQLLFYSVGIGQISSEVPQNLSASRPQDRQFILSSKKLLLSDSGFYLCAWHRDRDSPLHFGNGTRLTVT.

In DNA form, the CDR3 reads TGCAGCGTCTCCTACTCAGATACGCAGTATTTT. Translating it yields CSVSYSDTQYF. The chain joins TRBV29-1 to TRBJ2-3; no definite D call. The CDR3 totals 11 residues. The V and J ends lost 6 bases and 4 bases respectively, with 8 bases between them. CDR1 and CDR2 from the germline V gene are SQVTM and ANQGSEA.

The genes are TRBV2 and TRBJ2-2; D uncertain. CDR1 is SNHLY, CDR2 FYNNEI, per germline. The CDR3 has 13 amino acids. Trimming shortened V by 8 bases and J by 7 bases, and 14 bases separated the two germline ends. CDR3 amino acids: CASQSWSDGELFF. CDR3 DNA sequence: TGTGCCAGCCAGAGCTGGTCGGACGGGGAGCTGTTTTTT.

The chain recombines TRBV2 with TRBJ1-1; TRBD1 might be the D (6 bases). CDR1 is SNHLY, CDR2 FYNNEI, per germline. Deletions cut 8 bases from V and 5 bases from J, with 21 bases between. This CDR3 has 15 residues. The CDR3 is CASPNRERARTEAFF. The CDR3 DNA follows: TGTGCCAGCCCTAACAGGGAGAGGGCGCGGACTGAAGCTTTCTTT.

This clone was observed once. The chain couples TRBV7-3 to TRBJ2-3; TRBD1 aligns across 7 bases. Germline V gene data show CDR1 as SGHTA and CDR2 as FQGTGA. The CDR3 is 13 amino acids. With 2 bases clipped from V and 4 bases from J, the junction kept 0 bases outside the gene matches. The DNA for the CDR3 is TGTGCCAGCAGCTTACAGGGGGCAGATACGCAGTATTTT. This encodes CASSLQGADTQYF.

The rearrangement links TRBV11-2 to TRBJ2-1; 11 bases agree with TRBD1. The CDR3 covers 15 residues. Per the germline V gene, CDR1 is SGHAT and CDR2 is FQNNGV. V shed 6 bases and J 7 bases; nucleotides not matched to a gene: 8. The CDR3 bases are TGTGCCAGCAGGGCCGGGACAGGGGGTAGGAATGAGCAGTTCTTC. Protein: CASRAGTGGRNEQFF. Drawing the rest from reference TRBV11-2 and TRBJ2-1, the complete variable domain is EAGVAQSPRYKIIEKRQSVAFWCNPISGHATLYWYQQILGQGPKLLIQFQNNGVVDDSQLPKDRFSAERLKGVDSTLKIQPAKLEDSAVYLCASRAGTGGRNEQFFGPGTRLTVL.

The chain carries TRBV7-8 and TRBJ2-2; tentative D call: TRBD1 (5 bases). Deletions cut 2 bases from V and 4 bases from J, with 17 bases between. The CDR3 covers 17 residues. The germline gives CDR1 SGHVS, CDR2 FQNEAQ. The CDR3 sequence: CASSLLRQGQGTGELFF. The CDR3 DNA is TGTGCCAGCAGCTTACTTCGCCAGGGTCAGGGCACCGGGGAGCTGTTTTTT.

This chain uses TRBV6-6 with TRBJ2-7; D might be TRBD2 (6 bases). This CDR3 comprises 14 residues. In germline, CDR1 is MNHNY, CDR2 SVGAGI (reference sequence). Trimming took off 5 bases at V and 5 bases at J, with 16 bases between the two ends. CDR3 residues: CASSNPGTSDEQYF. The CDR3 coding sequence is TGTGCCAGCAGTAACCCAGGGACTTCAGACGAGCAGTACTTC.

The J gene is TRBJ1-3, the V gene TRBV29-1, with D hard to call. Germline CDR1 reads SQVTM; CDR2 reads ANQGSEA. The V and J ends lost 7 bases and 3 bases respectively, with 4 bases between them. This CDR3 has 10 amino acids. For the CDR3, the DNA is TGCAGCGCGATTGGAAACACCATATATTTT. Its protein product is CSAIGNTIYF.

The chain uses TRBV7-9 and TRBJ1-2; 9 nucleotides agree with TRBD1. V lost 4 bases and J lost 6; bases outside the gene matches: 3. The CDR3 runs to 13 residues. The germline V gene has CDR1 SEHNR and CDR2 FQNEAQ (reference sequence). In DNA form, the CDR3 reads TGTGCCAGCAGCTCCGGACAGGGGAATGGCTACACCTTC. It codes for CASSSGQGNGYTF.

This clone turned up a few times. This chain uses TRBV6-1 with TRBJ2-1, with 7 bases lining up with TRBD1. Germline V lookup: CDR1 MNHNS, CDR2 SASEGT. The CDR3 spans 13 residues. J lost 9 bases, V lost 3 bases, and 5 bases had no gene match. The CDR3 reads CASSDRQGTEQFF. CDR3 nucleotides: TGTGCCAGCAGTGATCGACAGGGTACTGAGCAGTTCTTC.